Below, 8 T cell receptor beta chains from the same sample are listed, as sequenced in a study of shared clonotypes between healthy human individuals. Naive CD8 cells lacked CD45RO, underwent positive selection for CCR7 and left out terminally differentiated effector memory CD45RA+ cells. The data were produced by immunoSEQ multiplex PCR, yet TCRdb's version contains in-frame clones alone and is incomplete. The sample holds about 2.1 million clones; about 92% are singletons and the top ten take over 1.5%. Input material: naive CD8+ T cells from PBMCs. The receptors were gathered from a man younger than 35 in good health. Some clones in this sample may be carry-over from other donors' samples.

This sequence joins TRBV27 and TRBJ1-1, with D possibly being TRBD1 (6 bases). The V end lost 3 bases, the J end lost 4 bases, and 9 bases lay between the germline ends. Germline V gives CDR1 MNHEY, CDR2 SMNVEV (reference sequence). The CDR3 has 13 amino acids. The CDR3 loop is CASSFARGTEAFF. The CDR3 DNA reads TGTGCCAGCAGTTTCGCCAGGGGCACTGAAGCTTTCTTT.

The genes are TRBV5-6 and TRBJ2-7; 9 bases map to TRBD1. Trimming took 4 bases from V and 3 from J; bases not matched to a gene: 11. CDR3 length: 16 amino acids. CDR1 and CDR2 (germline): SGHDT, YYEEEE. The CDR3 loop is CASSQTYGTGIYEQYF. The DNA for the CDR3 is TGTGCCAGCAGCCAGACGTATGGGACAGGGATCTACGAGCAGTACTTC.

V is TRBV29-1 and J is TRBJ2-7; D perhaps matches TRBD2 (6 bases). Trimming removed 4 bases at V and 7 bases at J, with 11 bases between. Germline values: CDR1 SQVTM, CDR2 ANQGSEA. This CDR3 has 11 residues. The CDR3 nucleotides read TGCAGCGTTGTGGAGGGGTGGGAGCAGTACTTC. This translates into CSVVEGWEQYF.

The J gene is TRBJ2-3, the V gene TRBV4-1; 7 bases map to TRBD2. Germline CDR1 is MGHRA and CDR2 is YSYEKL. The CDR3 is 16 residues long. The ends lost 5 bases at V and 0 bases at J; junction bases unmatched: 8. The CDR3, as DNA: TGCGCCAGCAGCTTCCTCGGGACTACCAGCACAGATACGCAGTATTTT. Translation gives CASSFLGTTSTDTQYF.

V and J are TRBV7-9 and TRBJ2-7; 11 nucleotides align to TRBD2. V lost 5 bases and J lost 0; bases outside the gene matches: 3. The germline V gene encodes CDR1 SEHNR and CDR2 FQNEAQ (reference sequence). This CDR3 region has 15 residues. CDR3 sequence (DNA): TGTGCCAGCAGCCAGGGACTAGCGGACTCCTACGAGCAGTACTTC. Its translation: CASSQGLADSYEQYF.

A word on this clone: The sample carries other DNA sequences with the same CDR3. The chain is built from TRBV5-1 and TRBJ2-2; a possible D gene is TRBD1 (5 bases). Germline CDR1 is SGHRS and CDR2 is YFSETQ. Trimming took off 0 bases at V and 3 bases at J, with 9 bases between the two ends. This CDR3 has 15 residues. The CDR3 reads CASSLGQGDTGELFF. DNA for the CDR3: TGCGCCAGCAGCTTGGGGCAGGGTGACACCGGGGAGCTGTTTTTT.

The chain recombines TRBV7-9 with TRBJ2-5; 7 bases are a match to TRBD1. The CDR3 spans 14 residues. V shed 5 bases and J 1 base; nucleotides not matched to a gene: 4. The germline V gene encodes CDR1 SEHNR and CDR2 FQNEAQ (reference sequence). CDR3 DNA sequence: TGTGCCAGCAGCGTCGCAGGGGGCCAAGAGACCCAGTACTTC. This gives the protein CASSVAGGQETQYF.

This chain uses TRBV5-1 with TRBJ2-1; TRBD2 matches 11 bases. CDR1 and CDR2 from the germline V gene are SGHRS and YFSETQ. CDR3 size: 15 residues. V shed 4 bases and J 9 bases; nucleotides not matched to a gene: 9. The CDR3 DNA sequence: TGCGCCAGCAGCACTATAGCGGGAGGGATGGTTGAGCAGTTCTTC. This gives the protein CASSTIAGGMVEQFF.